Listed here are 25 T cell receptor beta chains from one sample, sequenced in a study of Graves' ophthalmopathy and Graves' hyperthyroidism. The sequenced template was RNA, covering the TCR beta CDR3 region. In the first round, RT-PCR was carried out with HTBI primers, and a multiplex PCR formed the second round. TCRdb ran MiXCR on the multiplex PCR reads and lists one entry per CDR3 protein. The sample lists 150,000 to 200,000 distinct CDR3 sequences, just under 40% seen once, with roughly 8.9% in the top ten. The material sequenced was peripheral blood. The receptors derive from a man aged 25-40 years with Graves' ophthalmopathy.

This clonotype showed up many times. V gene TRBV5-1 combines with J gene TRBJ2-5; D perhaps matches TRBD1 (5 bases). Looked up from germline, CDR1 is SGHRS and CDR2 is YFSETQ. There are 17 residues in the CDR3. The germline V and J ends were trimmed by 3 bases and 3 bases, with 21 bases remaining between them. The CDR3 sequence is CASSSPRVVVDKETQYF. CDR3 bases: TGCGCCAGCAGCTCCCCCCGGGTTGTCGTGGACAAAGAGACCCAGTACTTC.

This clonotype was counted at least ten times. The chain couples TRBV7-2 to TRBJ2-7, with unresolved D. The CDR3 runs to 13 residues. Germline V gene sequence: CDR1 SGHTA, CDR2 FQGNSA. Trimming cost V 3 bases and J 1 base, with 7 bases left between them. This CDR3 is CASSFDISYEQYF. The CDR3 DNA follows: TGTGCCAGCAGCTTTGACATTTCCTACGAGCAGTACTTC. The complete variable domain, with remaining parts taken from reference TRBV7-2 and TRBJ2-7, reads GAGVSQSPSNKVTEKGKDVELRCDPISGHTALYWYRQSLGQGLEFLIYFQGNSAPDKSGLPSDRFSAERTGGSVSTLTIQRTQQEDSAVYLCASSFDISYEQYFGPGTRLTVT.

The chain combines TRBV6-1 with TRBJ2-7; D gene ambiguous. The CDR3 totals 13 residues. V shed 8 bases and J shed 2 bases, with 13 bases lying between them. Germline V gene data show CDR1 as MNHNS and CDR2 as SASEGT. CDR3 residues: CASVGRLPYEQYF. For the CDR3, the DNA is TGTGCCAGCGTGGGAAGGCTCCCCTACGAGCAGTACTTC.

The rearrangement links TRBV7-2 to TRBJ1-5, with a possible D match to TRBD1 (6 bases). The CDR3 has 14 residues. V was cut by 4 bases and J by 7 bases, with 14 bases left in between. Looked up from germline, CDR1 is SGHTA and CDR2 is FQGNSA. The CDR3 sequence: CASSSRGSGQPQHF. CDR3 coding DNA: TGTGCCAGCAGCTCCAGGGGTTCAGGCCAGCCCCAGCATTTT.

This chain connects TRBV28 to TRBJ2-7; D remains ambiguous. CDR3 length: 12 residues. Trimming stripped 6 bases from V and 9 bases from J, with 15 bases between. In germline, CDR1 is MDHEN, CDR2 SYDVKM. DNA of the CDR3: TGTGCCAGCAGATCCTCCTCGAAGGGGCAGTACTTC. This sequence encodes CASRSSSKGQYF.

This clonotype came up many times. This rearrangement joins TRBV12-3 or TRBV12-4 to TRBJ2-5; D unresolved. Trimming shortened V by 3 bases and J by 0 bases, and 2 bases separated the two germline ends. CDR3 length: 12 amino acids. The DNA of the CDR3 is TGTGCCAGCAGTTTGAACCAAGAGACCCAGTACTTC. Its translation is CASSLNQETQYF.

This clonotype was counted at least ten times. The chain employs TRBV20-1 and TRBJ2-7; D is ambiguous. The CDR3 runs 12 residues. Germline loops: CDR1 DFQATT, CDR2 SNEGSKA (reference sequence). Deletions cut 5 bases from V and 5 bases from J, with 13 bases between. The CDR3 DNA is TGCAGTGCTTCGGACCTATATGACGAGCAGTACTTC. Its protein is CSASDLYDEQYF.

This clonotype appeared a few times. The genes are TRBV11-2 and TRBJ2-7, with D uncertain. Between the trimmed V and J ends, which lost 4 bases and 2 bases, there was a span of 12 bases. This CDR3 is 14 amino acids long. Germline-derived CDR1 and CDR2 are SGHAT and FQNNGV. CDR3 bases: TGTGCCAGCAGCTCTTCTAGTGGCGCCTACGAGCAGTACTTC. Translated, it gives CASSSSSGAYEQYF. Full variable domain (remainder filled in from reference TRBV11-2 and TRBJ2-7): EAGVAQSPRYKIIEKRQSVAFWCNPISGHATLYWYQQILGQGPKLLIQFQNNGVVDDSQLPKDRFSAERLKGVDSTLKIQPAKLEDSAVYLCASSSSSGAYEQYFGPGTRLTVT.

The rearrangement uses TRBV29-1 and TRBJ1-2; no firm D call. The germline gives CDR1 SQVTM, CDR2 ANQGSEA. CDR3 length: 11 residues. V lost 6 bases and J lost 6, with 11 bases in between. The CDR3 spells CSVAGLDGYTF. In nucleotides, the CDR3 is TGCAGCGTCGCCGGACTTGATGGCTACACCTTC.

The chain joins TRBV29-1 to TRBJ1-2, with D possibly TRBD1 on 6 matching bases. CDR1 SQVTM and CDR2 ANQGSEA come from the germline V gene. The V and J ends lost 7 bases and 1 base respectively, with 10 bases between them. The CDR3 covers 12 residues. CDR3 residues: CSAAQGNYGYTF. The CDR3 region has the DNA TGCAGCGCCGCACAGGGTAACTATGGCTACACCTTC.

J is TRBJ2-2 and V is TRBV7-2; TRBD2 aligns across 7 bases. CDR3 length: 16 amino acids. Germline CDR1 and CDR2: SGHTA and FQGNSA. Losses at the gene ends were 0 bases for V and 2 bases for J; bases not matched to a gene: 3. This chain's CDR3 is CASSLAGGRNTGELFF. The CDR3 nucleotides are TGTGCCAGCAGCTTAGCTGGCGGGAGAAACACCGGGGAGCTGTTTTTT. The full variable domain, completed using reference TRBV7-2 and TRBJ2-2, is GAGVSQSPSNKVTEKGKDVELRCDPISGHTALYWYRQSLGQGLEFLIYFQGNSAPDKSGLPSDRFSAERTGGSVSTLTIQRTQQEDSAVYLCASSLAGGRNTGELFFGEGSRLTVL.

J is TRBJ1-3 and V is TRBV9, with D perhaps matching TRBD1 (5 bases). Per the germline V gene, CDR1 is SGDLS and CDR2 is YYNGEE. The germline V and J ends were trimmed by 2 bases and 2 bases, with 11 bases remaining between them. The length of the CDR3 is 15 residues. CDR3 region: CASSVRDIPGNTIYF. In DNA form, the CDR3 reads TGTGCCAGCAGCGTCAGGGATATCCCTGGAAACACCATATATTTT.

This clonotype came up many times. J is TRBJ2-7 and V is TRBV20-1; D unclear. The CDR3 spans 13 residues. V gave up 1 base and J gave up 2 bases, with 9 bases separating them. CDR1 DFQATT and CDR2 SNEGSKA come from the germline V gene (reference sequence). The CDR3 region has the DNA TGCAGTGCTAGAGGACACCACCCCTACGAGCAGTACTTC. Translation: CSARGHHPYEQYF.

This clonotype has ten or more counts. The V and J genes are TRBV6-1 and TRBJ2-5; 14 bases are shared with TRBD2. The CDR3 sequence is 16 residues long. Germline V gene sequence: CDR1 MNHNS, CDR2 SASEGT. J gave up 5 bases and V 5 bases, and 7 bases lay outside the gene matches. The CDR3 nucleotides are TGTGCCAGCAGTAAGCCGGGACTAGCGGGAGTCGAGACCCAGTACTTC. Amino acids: CASSKPGLAGVETQYF.

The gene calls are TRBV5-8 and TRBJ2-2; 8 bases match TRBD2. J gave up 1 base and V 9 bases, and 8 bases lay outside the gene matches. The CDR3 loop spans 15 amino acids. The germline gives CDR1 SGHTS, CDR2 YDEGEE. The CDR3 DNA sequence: TGTGCCAATGCGGGGGGCGCGGGGAACACCGGGGAGCTGTTTTTT. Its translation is CANAGGAGNTGELFF.

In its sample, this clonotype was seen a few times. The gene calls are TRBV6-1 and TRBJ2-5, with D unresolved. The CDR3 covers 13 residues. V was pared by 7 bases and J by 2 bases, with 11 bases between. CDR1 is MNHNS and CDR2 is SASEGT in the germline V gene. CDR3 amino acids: CASIRQLQETQYF. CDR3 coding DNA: TGTGCCAGCATTCGTCAGTTACAAGAGACCCAGTACTTC.

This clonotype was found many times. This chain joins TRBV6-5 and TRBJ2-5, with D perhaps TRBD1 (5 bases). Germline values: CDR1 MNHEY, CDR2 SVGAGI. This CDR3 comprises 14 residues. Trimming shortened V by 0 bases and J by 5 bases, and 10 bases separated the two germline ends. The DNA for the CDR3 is TGTGCCAGCAGTTACTCGATGGGGCCGGAGACCCAGTACTTC. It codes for CASSYSMGPETQYF.

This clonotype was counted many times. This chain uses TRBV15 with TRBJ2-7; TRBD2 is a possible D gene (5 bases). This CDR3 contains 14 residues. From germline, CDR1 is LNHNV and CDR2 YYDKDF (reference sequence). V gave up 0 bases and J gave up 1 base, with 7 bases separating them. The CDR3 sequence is CATSRDGLSYEQYF. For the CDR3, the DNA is TGTGCCACCAGCAGAGACGGACTTTCCTACGAGCAGTACTTC. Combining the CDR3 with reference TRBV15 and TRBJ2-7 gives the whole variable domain DAMVIQNPRYQVTQFGKPVTLSCSQTLNHNVMYWYQQKSSQAPKLLFHYYDKDFNNEADTPDNFQSRRPNTSFCFLDIRSPGLGDTAMYLCATSRDGLSYEQYFGPGTRLTVT.

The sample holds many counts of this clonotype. The CDR3 DNA reads as TGTGCCAGCAGCTTACAGGGCTCAGTTGGCTACGAGCAGTACTTC. The encoded protein is CASSLQGSVGYEQYF. The V gene is TRBV7-2, the J gene TRBJ2-7; perhaps TRBD1 as D (5 bases). Germline V CDR1 and CDR2: SGHTA, FQGNSA. The CDR3 length is 15 residues. Trimming cost V 2 bases and J 3 bases, with 14 bases left between them.

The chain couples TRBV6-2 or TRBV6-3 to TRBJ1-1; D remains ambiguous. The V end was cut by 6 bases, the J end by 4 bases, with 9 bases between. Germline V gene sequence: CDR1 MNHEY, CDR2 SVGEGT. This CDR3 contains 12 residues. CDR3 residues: CASSPGSTEAFF. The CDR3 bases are TGTGCCAGCAGCCCCGGGAGCACTGAAGCTTTCTTT.

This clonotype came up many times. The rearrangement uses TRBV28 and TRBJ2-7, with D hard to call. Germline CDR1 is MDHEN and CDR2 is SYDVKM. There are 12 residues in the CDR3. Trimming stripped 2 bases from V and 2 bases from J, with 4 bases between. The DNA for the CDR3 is TGTGCCAGCAGTTTAATAGCCTACGAGCAGTACTTC. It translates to CASSLIAYEQYF.

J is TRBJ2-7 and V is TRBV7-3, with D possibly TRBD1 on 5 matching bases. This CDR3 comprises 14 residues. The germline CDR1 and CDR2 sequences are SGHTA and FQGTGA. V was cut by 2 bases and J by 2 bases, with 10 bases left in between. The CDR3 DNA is TGTGCCAGCAGCTTAGACAGCGCTGCCTACGAGCAGTACTTC. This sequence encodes CASSLDSAAYEQYF.

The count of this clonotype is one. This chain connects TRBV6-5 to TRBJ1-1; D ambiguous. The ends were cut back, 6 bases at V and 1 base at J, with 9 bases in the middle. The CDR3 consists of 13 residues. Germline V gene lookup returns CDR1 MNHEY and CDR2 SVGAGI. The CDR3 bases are TGTGCCAGCAGCTACATTGGGAACACTGAAGCTTTCTTT. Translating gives CASSYIGNTEAFF.

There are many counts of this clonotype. The CDR3 is CSVELEGALTFYEQYF. CDR3 coding DNA: TGCAGCGTTGAATTAGAAGGCGCGCTTACCTTCTACGAGCAGTACTTC. This chain connects TRBV29-1 to TRBJ2-7; no clear D gene. Trimming pared 2 bases from V and 3 bases from J, leaving 20 bases between. This CDR3 is 16 amino acids long. Germline V CDR1 and CDR2: SQVTM, ANQGSEA.

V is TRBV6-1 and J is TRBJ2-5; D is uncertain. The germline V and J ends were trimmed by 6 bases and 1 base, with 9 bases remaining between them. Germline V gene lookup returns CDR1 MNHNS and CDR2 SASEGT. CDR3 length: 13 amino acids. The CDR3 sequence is CASRTLTQETQYF. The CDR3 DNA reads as TGTGCCAGCAGGACCTTGACCCAAGAGACCCAGTACTTC.